A selection of T cell receptor beta chains follows, all from one sample in a study of shared clonotypes between healthy human individuals. The table came from immunoSEQ multiplex PCR; TCRdb's copy has only in-frame clones and leaves some out. The sample shows about 1 million clones, about 74% of them seen only once. Sequenced input: memory CD4+ T cells sorted from blood. The receptor set was obtained from a young man in good health. Both conserved end residues are part of each CDR3. A D gene is named only where the DNA matches it firmly. Size is omitted from some rows. Given values are once, few, many or a class for expanded clones.

v_call	d_call	j_call	clone_size	cdr3_aa	cdr3_nt
TRBV6-1	.	TRBJ1-5	.	CASNGDGNQPQHF	TGTGCCAGCAATGGGGACGGCAATCAGCCCCAGCATTTT
TRBV10-3	.	TRBJ1-3	.	CAISEVPVNSENTIYF	TGTGCCATCAGTGAGGTTCCGGTGAACTCCGAAAACACCATATATTTT
TRBV5-5	TRBD2	TRBJ2-5	.	CASSLGLAETQYF	TGTGCCAGCAGCCTCGGACTAGCAGAGACCCAGTACTTC
TRBV5-1	TRBD1	TRBJ1-1	.	CASSWAEGATTEAFF	TGCGCCAGCAGCTGGGCGGAGGGGGCCACCACTGAAGCTTTCTTT
TRBV30	.	TRBJ2-2	.	CAWSVHTGGELFF	TGTGCCTGGAGTGTCCATACTGGCGGGGAGCTGTTTTTT
TRBV6-1	.	TRBJ1-1	.	CASSEGGTDTEAFF	TGTGCCAGCAGTGAGGGAGGGACGGACACTGAAGCTTTCTTT
TRBV5-1	.	TRBJ1-2	once	CASSLATSGGGGYTF	TGCGCCAGCAGCTTGGCCACTAGCGGCGGAGGTGGCTACACCTTC
TRBV7-2	TRBD1	TRBJ2-3	.	CASSLRRGQLLADTQYF	TGTGCCAGCAGCTTAAGAAGGGGACAGCTACTGGCCGATACGCAGTATTTT
TRBV6-5	.	TRBJ2-1	.	CASSYGQGQFF	TGTGCCAGCAGCTATGGGCAGGGGCAGTTCTTC
TRBV5-6	.	TRBJ2-7	.	CASSSGFFSYEQYF	TGTGCCAGCAGCTCCGGGTTTTTCTCCTACGAGCAGTACTTC
TRBV7-2	.	TRBJ1-4	many	CASSGGGFTNEKLFF	TGTGCCAGCAGTGGAGGGGGGTTCACTAATGAAAAACTGTTTTTT
TRBV7-8	TRBD1	TRBJ1-6	.	CASSLSGTGGSPLHF	TGTGCCAGCAGCCTATCCGGGACAGGGGGTTCACCCCTCCACTTT
TRBV6-4	.	TRBJ2-7	once	CASSDSAGSKDEQYF	TGTGCCAGCAGTGACTCGGCGGGGAGTAAGGACGAGCAGTACTTC
TRBV29-1	.	TRBJ1-4	.	CSVEDASKLFF	TGCAGCGTTGAAGATGCAAGTAAACTGTTTTTT
TRBV7-2	TRBD2	TRBJ2-1	.	CASSPGSGGYNEQFF	TGTGCCAGCAGCCCCGGTAGCGGGGGCTACAATGAGCAGTTCTTC
TRBV28	TRBD1	TRBJ2-7	few	CASSSRTGGPDLPEQYF	TGTGCCAGCAGTTCGCGGACAGGGGGGCCGGATCTTCCCGAGCAGTACTTC
TRBV2	.	TRBJ1-6	few	CASSEVGAHNSPLHF	TGTGCCAGCAGTGAGGTGGGGGCCCATAATTCACCCCTCCACTTT
TRBV10-1	TRBD1	TRBJ2-5	few	CASSEKGTGQETQYF	TGCGCCAGCAGTGAAAAGGGGACAGGCCAAGAGACCCAGTACTTC
TRBV14	.	TRBJ2-5	.	CASSQGTQYF	TGTGCCAGCAGCCAAGGGACCCAGTACTTC
TRBV4-1	TRBD1	TRBJ1-1	.	CASSQDRGRNTEAFF	TGCGCCAGCAGCCAAGACAGGGGGAGGAACACTGAAGCTTTCTTT
TRBV11-3	.	TRBJ2-1	many	CASSLGQGVYNEQFF	TGTGCCAGCAGCTTAGGTCAGGGAGTCTACAATGAGCAGTTCTTC
TRBV5-6	TRBD1	TRBJ2-5	few	CASSLYQGAETQYF	TGTGCCAGCAGCCTTTACCAGGGGGCTGAGACCCAGTACTTC